One and the same sample provided the 17 T cell receptor beta chains below, sequenced in a study of yellow fever vaccine responses in identical twins. TCRdb re-called the RT-PCR reads through MiXCR, storing one row per CDR3 protein. The sample holds around 5,300 distinct CDR3 sequences; 86% are singletons and the top ten take about 3%. The sequencing here drew on T cells from blood (PBMCs), unsorted or a sorted subset (not recorded which), taken before or after yellow fever vaccination (not recorded which). These receptors were obtained from a young woman who received the yellow fever vaccine.

This sequence joins TRBV11-1 and TRBJ2-3; 8 bases map to TRBD1. The CDR3 has 14 residues. The V gene end was trimmed by 5 bases and the J gene end by 7 bases; junction bases not matched to a gene: 8. CDR1 SGHAT and CDR2 FQDESV come from the germline V gene (reference sequence). The CDR3 DNA sequence: TGTGCCAGCAGCAAGGACAGGGCGGGAAATACGCAGTATTTT. Protein: CASSKDRAGNTQYF.

The chain joins TRBV7-6 to TRBJ2-7; D is possibly TRBD1 (5 bases). Trimming left V 0 bases short and J 0 bases short, with 12 bases between. Germline-derived CDR1 and CDR2 are SGHVS and FNYEAQ. The CDR3 contains 16 residues. CDR3 coding DNA: TGTGCCAGCAGCTTAGCGGCGCAGGGAAGCTCCTACGAGCAGTACTTC. This sequence encodes CASSLAAQGSSYEQYF.

The chain carries TRBV18 and TRBJ1-6; possibly TRBD1 for D (5 bases). V was pared by 1 base and J by 8 bases, with 9 bases between. The CDR3 extends over 14 amino acids. Germline loops: CDR1 KGHSH, CDR2 LQKENI. The CDR3 region has the DNA TGTGCCAGCTCACCACAGGGGTCGGATTCACCCCTCCACTTT. Translated, it gives CASSPQGSDSPLHF.

The chain combines TRBV7-9 with TRBJ1-2; no firm D call. There are 13 residues in the CDR3. V lost 0 bases and J 8 bases, leaving 10 bases between the germline ends. Germline CDR1 and CDR2: SEHNR and FQNEAQ (reference sequence). CDR3 in DNA: TGTGCCAGCAGCTTAGCGGGCCGATGGGGCTACACCTTC. The encoded protein is CASSLAGRWGYTF.

This sequence joins TRBV7-2 and TRBJ2-4; D perhaps matches TRBD1 (6 bases). V was trimmed by 7 bases and J by 7 bases, leaving 17 bases between them. This CDR3 comprises 14 residues. Germline V CDR1 and CDR2: SGHTA, FQGNSA. CDR3 DNA sequence: TGTGCCAGCACCCAGGGGCGGGCGGCGAACATTCAGTACTTC. The encoded protein is CASTQGRAANIQYF.

The chain uses TRBV6-2 or TRBV6-3 and TRBJ1-2; D is unclear. V was trimmed by 2 bases and J by 1 base, leaving 5 bases between them. Germline lookup yields CDR1 MNHEY and CDR2 SVGEGT. The CDR3 length is 13 residues. The CDR3: CASSYGINYGYTF. DNA of the CDR3: TGTGCCAGCAGTTACGGCATTAACTATGGCTACACCTTC.

This clonotype showed up just a few times. This chain connects TRBV12-3 or TRBV12-4 to TRBJ2-3, with D maybe TRBD1 (6 bases). The CDR3 spans 16 residues. V lost 6 bases and J 0 bases, leaving 16 bases between the germline ends. The CDR3, as DNA: TGTGCCAGCAGCGCCCAGGACAGTCCTAGCACAGATACGCAGTATTTT. It specifies CASSAQDSPSTDTQYF.

The V call is TRBV19, the J call TRBJ2-7, with a tentative D call TRBD1 (5 bases). The CDR3 contains 13 residues. The germline V gene encodes CDR1 LNHDA and CDR2 SQIVND (reference sequence). Trimming removed 6 bases at V and 0 bases at J, with 9 bases between. The CDR3 coding sequence is TGTGCCAGTAGGGGGCCTAGCTCCTACGAGCAGTACTTC. As protein: CASRGPSSYEQYF.

V and J are TRBV7-2 and TRBJ2-3, with D uncertain. The germline V gene has CDR1 SGHTA and CDR2 FQGNSA. There are 14 residues in the CDR3. The V and J ends lost 3 bases and 5 bases respectively, with 12 bases between them. This chain's CDR3 is CASSFASEEDTQYF. CDR3 DNA sequence: TGTGCCAGCAGCTTCGCGTCCGAGGAAGATACGCAGTATTTT.

The chain recombines TRBV30 with TRBJ2-5; 7 bases match TRBD1. J gave up 1 base and V 4 bases, and 6 bases lay outside the gene matches. This CDR3 has 14 amino acids. Germline V gene sequence: CDR1 GTSNPN, CDR2 SVGIG (reference sequence). CDR3 residues: CAWKKGTVQETQYF. CDR3 nucleotide sequence: TGTGCCTGGAAAAAAGGGACAGTCCAAGAGACCCAGTACTTC. The full variable domain, in which reference TRBV30 and TRBJ2-5 provide the parts outside the CDR3, is SQTIHQWPATLVQPVGSPLSLECTVEGTSNPNLYWYRQAAGRGLQLLFYSVGIGQISSEVPQNLSASRPQDRQFILSSKKLLLSDSGFYLCAWKKGTVQETQYFGPGTRLLVL.

The rearrangement links TRBV18 to TRBJ2-5, with D perhaps assigned TRBD1 or TRBD2 (5 bases each). The CDR3 runs 14 residues. With 3 bases removed from V and 4 bases from J, the gap between germline ends came to 12 bases. The V gene's germline CDR1 is KGHSH and CDR2 LQKENI. The DNA of the CDR3 is TGTGCCAGCTCACCGAGGGGCGGAGCAGAGACCCAGTACTTC. Translating it yields CASSPRGGAETQYF.

This clonotype showed up just a few times. The chain is built from TRBV20-1 and TRBJ2-5; possibly TRBD2 for D (5 bases). The V end lost 4 bases, the J end lost 4 bases, and 19 bases lay between the germline ends. Per the germline V gene, CDR1 is DFQATT and CDR2 is SNEGSKA (reference sequence). The CDR3 extends over 15 amino acids. Here the CDR3 DNA reads TGCAGTGCTAAACGGCTTGGGCCGGCGGGAGAGACCCAGTACTTC. Translating it yields CSAKRLGPAGETQYF.

The chain recombines TRBV28 with TRBJ2-3, with D unclear. The V end was cut by 3 bases, the J end by 1 base, with 8 bases between. Germline V gives CDR1 MDHEN, CDR2 SYDVKM. The CDR3 runs to 14 residues. The CDR3 reads CASSFEGRTDTQYF. In DNA form, the CDR3 reads TGTGCCAGCAGTTTTGAAGGGCGCACAGATACGCAGTATTTT.

The chain links TRBV21-1 to TRBJ2-3. TRBV21-1 is noted as a pseudogene. The length of the CDR3 is 11 residues. The CDR3 loop reads CASGSTDTQYF. CDR3 DNA sequence: TGTGCCAGCGGGAGCACAGATACGCAGTATTTT.

The J gene is TRBJ2-1, the V gene TRBV12-3 or TRBV12-4; TRBD2 matches 8 bases. J gave up 2 bases and V 8 bases, and 5 bases lay outside the gene matches. This CDR3 is built from 14 residues. CDR3 DNA: TGTGCCAGCCTGGGACTAGGCACCTACAATGAGCAGTTCTTC. Protein product: CASLGLGTYNEQFF.

The table lists this clonotype with a count of one. V and J are TRBV6-1 and TRBJ2-1; TRBD1 matches 7 bases. This CDR3 contains 15 residues. V shed 4 bases and J 6 bases; nucleotides not matched to a gene: 9. Germline loops: CDR1 MNHNS, CDR2 SASEGT. The CDR3 region is CASSGTGAPGNEQFF. The CDR3 bases are TGTGCCAGCAGTGGAACAGGGGCCCCTGGCAATGAGCAGTTCTTC.

The chain employs TRBV2 and TRBJ2-1; no reliable D call. With 6 bases removed from V and 0 bases from J, the gap between germline ends came to 9 bases. The CDR3 is 14 residues long. The V gene's germline CDR1 is SNHLY and CDR2 FYNNEI. The CDR3 nucleotides read TGTGCCAGCAGGCCTGGAAGCTCCTACAATGAGCAGTTCTTC. Encoded protein: CASRPGSSYNEQFF. Full variable domain (remainder filled in from reference TRBV2 and TRBJ2-1): EPEVTQTPSHQVTQMGQEVILRCVPISNHLYFYWYRQILGQKVEFLVSFYNNEISEKSEIFDDQFSVERPDGSNFTLKIRSTKLEDSAMYFCASRPGSSYNEQFFGPGTRLTVL.